The source of this T cell receptor beta chain is a study of T cell repertoires in cytomegalovirus infection (dated by TCRdb to about 2019). Regarding the study in general: Donor HLA type was relevant to the analysis, because carriage of CMV infection together with the matching HLA type was indicated by public TCR beta signatures. Paper-wide results and their limitations: In the ex vivo response, HLA-C-restricted CMV-specific TCR beta clonotypes were dominant, and in two of eight donors the single most frequent clonotype came from this HLA-C-restricted group. In both this cohort and an independent cohort of a few hundred donors, the cumulative frequency of public TCR beta family members distinguished carriers of CMV infection plus the relevant HLA type.

This clonotype was seen a handful of times. Its cognate antigen has yet to be identified. No quality values exist for individual bases; no much larger clone is one base distant. Taken from cysteine to phenylalanine, the CDR3 has 16 residues. The CDR3 DNA has 48 bases and is translated from base 1. Trimming costs V 7 bases and J 2 bases, and their ends lie 18 bases apart. CDR1 is given as MDHEN and CDR2 as SYDVKM, both from the germline V gene. Instrument used: Illumina HiSeq 1500. TCRdb reworked the public reads: Q25 trimming with fastp, MiXCR clone assembly, productive beta chains retained. Rows merge per CDR3 protein into single entries with the most common DNA and genes. For this sample the table gives about 300,000 distinct CDR3 sequences, of which under 30% were detected only once. Roughly 14% of the sample is taken by the ten largest.

The rearrangement joined TRBV28 to TRBJ1-5, with TRBD1 as a weak D call on 6 bases. This TCR was sampled from a human donor in good health (CMV status not recorded). Some clones in this sample may be carry-over from other donors' samples. The specimen was PBMCs. The CDR3 reads CASTSGGRLGNQPQHF. The nucleotide sequence is TGTGCCAGCACCTCCGGGGGCCGCCTTGGCAATCAGCCCCAGCATTTT.